One sample yielded the 24 T cell receptor beta chains listed below, sequenced in a study of T cell repertoires in cytomegalovirus infection. MiXCR, run by TCRdb on the reads, gives a single entry per CDR3 protein. Of approximately 76,000 distinct CDR3 sequences in the sample, 20% to 30% were seen once. These receptors' targets are unknown. The source material was CD8+ T cells from cultured PBMCs, sampled from culture after CMV antigen stimulation. Receptors originate from a human donor in good health (CMV status not recorded). Some clones in this sample may be carry-over from other donors' samples.

This clonotype was picked up a small number of times. The chain couples TRBV10-3 to TRBJ2-7; D is ambiguous. The V end was cut by 2 bases, the J end by 4 bases, with 15 bases between. Germline V CDR1 and CDR2: ENHRY, SYGVKD. CDR3 length: 15 amino acids. DNA for the CDR3: TGTGCCATCAGTGAGGTGCCGGCCCCCGGGTACGAGCAGTACTTC. Its translation is CAISEVPAPGYEQYF.

This clonotype was counted a few times. CDR3: CASSFLQGEAFF. CDR3 nucleotide sequence: TGTGCCAGCAGCTTCTTACAGGGTGAAGCTTTCTTT. The V gene is TRBV12-3 or TRBV12-4, the J gene TRBJ1-1; possibly TRBD1 for D (6 bases). The V and J ends lost 6 bases and 7 bases respectively, with 12 bases between them. The CDR3 totals 12 residues.

This chain connects TRBV20-1 to TRBJ2-7; possible D gene TRBD2, 5 bases. V was trimmed by 5 bases and J by 0 bases, leaving 20 bases between them. Germline V CDR1 and CDR2: DFQATT, SNEGSKA (reference sequence). This CDR3 region has 16 residues. The CDR3 is CSASDLRETTSYEQYF. The CDR3 DNA sequence: TGCAGTGCTTCGGACTTGAGGGAAACTACCTCCTACGAGCAGTACTTC.

The table lists this clonotype with a few counts. The rearrangement links TRBV6-6 to TRBJ2-2; 8 bases are shared with TRBD2. The CDR3 sequence is 16 residues long. The ends lost 0 bases at V and 3 bases at J; junction bases unmatched: 3. CDR1 MNHNY and CDR2 SVGAGI come from the germline V gene (reference sequence). In DNA, the CDR3 is TGTGCCAGCAGTTACTCGCCGGGGGGGTACACCGGGGAGCTGTTTTTT. Protein sequence: CASSYSPGGYTGELFF.

The J gene is TRBJ2-3, the V gene TRBV4-3; 8 nucleotides match TRBD1. The V segment lost 0 bases and the J segment 1 base; nucleotides outside the gene matches: 12. Germline values: CDR1 LGHNA, CDR2 YSLEER. This CDR3 contains 19 residues. The chain's CDR3 is CASSQEWGLLDRGTDTQYF. The CDR3 DNA sequence: TGCGCCAGCAGCCAAGAATGGGGTTTATTGGACAGGGGCACAGATACGCAGTATTTT.

This chain links TRBV4-3 with TRBJ2-7; possible D gene TRBD1, 6 bases. CDR3 length: 13 residues. In germline, CDR1 is LGHNA, CDR2 YSLEER. V lost 1 base to trimming and J lost 6 bases, with 10 bases between them. CDR3 loop: CASSQGGQLEQYF. The CDR3 nucleotides are TGCGCCAGCAGCCAAGGGGGACAACTCGAGCAGTACTTC.

The chain has TRBV19 and TRBJ2-3, with 8 nucleotides matching TRBD2. V lost 8 bases and J lost 4; bases outside the gene matches: 5. Germline-derived CDR1 and CDR2 are LNHDA and SQIVND (reference sequence). The CDR3 extends over 13 amino acids. As DNA, the CDR3 is TGTGCCAGTGGGAGCGGGGGTTCAGATACGCAGTATTTT. As protein: CASGSGGSDTQYF.

The chain carries TRBV7-6 and TRBJ2-1; weak D call: TRBD2 (5 bases). This CDR3 is 13 amino acids long. The germline gives CDR1 SGHVS, CDR2 FNYEAQ. V was shortened by 6 bases and J by 6 bases, with 12 bases between the two germline ends. The CDR3 protein is CASSTGISNEQFF. The CDR3 nucleotides are TGTGCCAGCAGTACCGGGATCTCCAATGAGCAGTTCTTC.

This clonotype was recorded at least ten times. V and J are TRBV29-1 and TRBJ2-5; no clear D. Germline CDR1 SQVTM, CDR2 ANQGSEA. This CDR3 region has 10 residues. The V gene lost 5 bases and the J gene lost 5 bases, with 6 bases spanning the gap. CDR3 loop: CSVSGETQYF. The CDR3, as DNA: TGCAGCGTTTCCGGGGAGACCCAGTACTTC.

The table lists this clonotype with a few counts. This chain joins TRBV27 and TRBJ2-7; the match to TRBD2 covers 11 bases. Per germline, CDR1 MNHEY and CDR2 SMNVEV (reference sequence). V trimming: 6 bases; J trimming: 2 bases; junction bases outside the gene matches: 6. The CDR3 is made up of 15 amino acids. This chain's CDR3 is CASRPGTSGAYEQYF. CDR3 DNA: TGTGCCAGCAGGCCGGGGACTAGCGGTGCCTACGAGCAGTACTTC.

The chain carries TRBV18 and TRBJ1-1; D remains unclear. The germline CDR1 and CDR2 sequences are KGHSH and LQKENI. Trimming took 4 bases from V and 7 from J, leaving 13 bases between them. The CDR3 covers 13 residues. CDR3 in amino acids: CASSRDPGGEAFF. In DNA form, the CDR3 reads TGTGCCAGCTCACGCGACCCGGGAGGTGAAGCTTTCTTT.

The chain carries TRBV4-1 and TRBJ2-3, with 9 positions matching TRBD2. The CDR3 length is 17 residues. Germline loops: CDR1 MGHRA, CDR2 YSYEKL. Losses at the gene ends were 2 bases for V and 6 bases for J; bases not matched to a gene: 12. CDR3 residues: CASSQRWASGANDTQYF. The CDR3 bases are TGCGCCAGCAGCCAAAGGTGGGCTAGCGGGGCGAACGATACGCAGTATTTT.

The V call is TRBV20-1, the J call TRBJ2-3, with TRBD2 as a possible D gene (6 bases). The CDR3 runs to 14 residues. The V end was cut by 3 bases, the J end by 1 base, with 11 bases between. Germline lookup yields CDR1 DFQATT and CDR2 SNEGSKA (reference sequence). DNA for the CDR3: TGCAGTGCTAGGTTGGCTAGCGGCACAGATACGCAGTATTTT. Its protein is CSARLASGTDTQYF.

The chain uses TRBV4-2 and TRBJ2-7; TRBD1 might be the D (6 bases). The CDR3 is 14 residues long. The V end was cut by 0 bases, the J end by 2 bases, with 8 bases between. Germline-derived CDR1 and CDR2 are LGHNA and YNFKEQ. CDR3 sequence: CASSQDKGAYEQYF. The CDR3 DNA follows: TGTGCCAGCAGCCAAGATAAGGGGGCCTACGAGCAGTACTTC.

A remark on this clonotype: Its ends do not fully match the called genes, so a read error is possible. The chain joins TRBV6-2 or TRBV6-3 to TRBJ2-6, with D maybe TRBD1 (5 bases). CDR1 MNHEY and CDR2 SVGEGT come from the germline V gene. The length of the CDR3 is 19 residues. The CDR3 spells CASSYSSSNRPAGVNVLTF. The CDR3 DNA follows: TGTGCCAGCAGTTACTCCTCGAGTAACAGGCCAGCTGGGGTCAACGTCCTGACTTTC.

CDR3 region: CASSYKGGRNQPQHF. The CDR3 nucleotides read TGTGCCAGCAGTTACAAGGGTGGAAGGAATCAGCCCCAGCATTTT. The genes are TRBV6-5 and TRBJ1-5, with D unclear. V gave up 2 bases and J gave up 4 bases, with 12 bases separating them. This CDR3 is 15 amino acids long. CDR1 and CDR2 from the germline V gene are MNHEY and SVGAGI.

This clonotype appeared a few times. One end of the junction is discordant with germline, which a read error may explain. V gene TRBV6-2 or TRBV6-3 combines with J gene TRBJ1-1; 8 bases are shared with TRBD1. The CDR3 runs to 13 residues. Germline V gene sequence: CDR1 MNHEY, CDR2 SVGEGT. In nucleotides, the CDR3 is TGTGCCAGCAGTACAGGGGGGAACGCTGAAGCTTTCTTT. Amino acid sequence: CASSTGGNAEAFF.

A few counts support this clonotype. The J gene is TRBJ2-7, the V gene TRBV19; D may be TRBD1 or TRBD2 (5 bases each). V was clipped by 6 bases and J by 3 bases, with 12 bases between them. CDR1 and CDR2 (germline): LNHDA, SQIVND (reference sequence). CDR3 size: 13 residues. The chain's CDR3 is CASSLRDGYEQYF. In nucleotides, the CDR3 is TGTGCCAGTAGCCTCCGGGACGGCTACGAGCAGTACTTC. The complete variable domain, with remaining parts taken from reference TRBV19 and TRBJ2-7, reads DGGITQSPKYLFRKEGQNVTLSCEQNLNHDAMYWYRQDPGQGLRLIYYSQIVNDFQKGDIAEGYSVSREKKESFPLTVTSAQKNPTAFYLCASSLRDGYEQYFGPGTRLTVT.

The chain joins TRBV19 to TRBJ2-6, with no clear D. The CDR3 consists of 14 residues. CDR1 and CDR2 from the germline V gene are LNHDA and SQIVND (reference sequence). The ends were cut back, 7 bases at V and 0 bases at J, with 7 bases in the middle. The CDR3 loop is CASIDTSGANVLTF. The CDR3 DNA reads as TGTGCCAGTATAGACACCTCTGGGGCCAACGTCCTGACTTTC.

The V and J genes are TRBV30 and TRBJ1-6; unclear D gene. Germline CDR1 is GTSNPN and CDR2 is SVGIG (reference sequence). V was clipped by 2 bases and J by 7 bases, with 15 bases between them. CDR3 length equals 15 residues. CDR3 DNA sequence: TGTGCCTGGAGTTCATCACGGGCGCAAAATTCACCCCTCCACTTT. It is translated as CAWSSSRAQNSPLHF.

This clonotype came up many times. The chain combines TRBV4-1 with TRBJ2-7; D is perhaps TRBD2 (6 bases). The V gene lost 1 base and the J gene lost 3 bases, with 7 bases spanning the gap. Looked up from germline, CDR1 is MGHRA and CDR2 is YSYEKL. The CDR3 sequence is 13 residues long. The CDR3 region is CASSQGGVYEQYF. Written as DNA, the CDR3 is TGCGCCAGCAGCCAAGGGGGGGTCTACGAGCAGTACTTC.

This clonotype was seen more than once but under ten times. This rearrangement joins TRBV6-6 to TRBJ1-5; the match to TRBD1 covers 7 bases. V trimming: 6 bases; J trimming: 7 bases; junction bases outside the gene matches: 6. Germline assignment: CDR1 MNHNY and CDR2 SVGAGI (reference sequence). The length of the CDR3 is 13 residues. The CDR3 loop is CASSQTGRQPQHF. In DNA form, the CDR3 reads TGTGCCAGCAGCCAGACAGGGCGCCAGCCCCAGCATTTT.

The chain couples TRBV28 to TRBJ1-6, with a weak D call TRBD1 (6 bases). The length of the CDR3 is 14 residues. Trimming removed 5 bases from V and 6 bases from J, with 11 bases in between. Germline V gene sequence: CDR1 MDHEN, CDR2 SYDVKM. The CDR3 DNA is TGTGCCAGCAGTAGACAGGTGTTTAATTCACCCCTCCACTTT. This sequence encodes CASSRQVFNSPLHF. The whole variable domain, filled in from reference TRBV28 and TRBJ1-6, reads DVKVTQSSRYLVKRTGEKVFLECVQDMDHENMFWYRQDPGLGLRLIYFSYDVKMKEKGDIPEGYSVSREKKERFSLILESASTNQTSMYLCASSRQVFNSPLHFGNGTRLTVT.

On this clonotype: A much larger clone sits a single nucleotide away, making a read error possible. The gene calls are TRBV6-6 and TRBJ1-1; 9 bases are shared with TRBD1. Germline V lookup: CDR1 MNHNY, CDR2 SVGAGI (reference sequence). The CDR3 is 14 amino acids. CDR3 sequence reads: CASSPGTGNTETFF. DNA of the CDR3: TGTGCCAGCAGTCCCGGGACAGGGAACACTGAAACTTTCTTT.